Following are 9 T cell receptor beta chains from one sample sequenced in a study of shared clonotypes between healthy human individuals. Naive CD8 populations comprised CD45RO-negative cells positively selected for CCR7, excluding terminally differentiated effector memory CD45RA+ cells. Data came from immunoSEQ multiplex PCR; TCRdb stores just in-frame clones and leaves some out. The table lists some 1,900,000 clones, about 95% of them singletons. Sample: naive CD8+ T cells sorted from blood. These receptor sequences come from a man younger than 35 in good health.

The CDR3 DNA reads TGTGCCAGCAGCGAAGACAGGATAAGCTCCTACGAGCAGTACTTC. This sequence encodes CASSEDRISSYEQYF. The chain couples TRBV11-1 to TRBJ2-7, with a possible D match to TRBD1 (6 bases). The V gene's germline CDR1 is SGHAT and CDR2 FQDESV (reference sequence). This CDR3 comprises 15 residues. The V gene lost 5 bases and the J gene lost 0 bases, with 14 bases spanning the gap. Based on the CDR3 plus reference TRBV11-1 and TRBJ2-7, the full variable domain is EAEVAQSPRYKITEKSQAVAFWCDPISGHATLYWYRQILGQGPELLVQFQDESVVDDSQLPKDRFSAERLKGVDSTLKIQPAELGDSAMYLCASSEDRISSYEQYFGPGTRLTVT.

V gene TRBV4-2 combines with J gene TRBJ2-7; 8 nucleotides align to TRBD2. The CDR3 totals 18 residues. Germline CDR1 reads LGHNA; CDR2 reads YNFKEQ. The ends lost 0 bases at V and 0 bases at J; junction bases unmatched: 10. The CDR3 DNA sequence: TGTGCCAGCAGCCAAGAGGGGGGTGTAGCGGGATACTCCTACGAGCAGTACTTC. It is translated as CASSQEGGVAGYSYEQYF.

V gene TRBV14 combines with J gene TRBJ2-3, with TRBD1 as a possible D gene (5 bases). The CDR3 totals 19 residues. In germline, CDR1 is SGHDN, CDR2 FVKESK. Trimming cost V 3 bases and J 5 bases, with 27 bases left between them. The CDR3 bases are TGTGCCAGCAGCCAGCCATTGGCAGGGCCGTCCTTGCCGGTAGATACGCAGTATTTT. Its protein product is CASSQPLAGPSLPVDTQYF. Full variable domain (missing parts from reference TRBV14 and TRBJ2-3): EAGVTQFPSHSVIEKGQTVTLRCDPISGHDNLYWYRRVMGKEIKFLLHFVKESKQDESGMPNNRFLAERTGGTYSTLKVQPAELEDSGVYFCASSQPLAGPSLPVDTQYFGPGTRLTVL.

The CDR3 DNA follows: TGTGCCAGCAGTGAAGGCTTGTGGGGGACAGATACGCAGTATTTT. This gives the protein CASSEGLWGTDTQYF. The J gene is TRBJ2-3, the V gene TRBV2; D could derive from TRBD1 or TRBD2 (5 bases each). V lost 1 base to trimming and J lost 3 bases, with 11 bases between them. Germline CDR1 and CDR2: SNHLY and FYNNEI. CDR3 length equals 15 residues.

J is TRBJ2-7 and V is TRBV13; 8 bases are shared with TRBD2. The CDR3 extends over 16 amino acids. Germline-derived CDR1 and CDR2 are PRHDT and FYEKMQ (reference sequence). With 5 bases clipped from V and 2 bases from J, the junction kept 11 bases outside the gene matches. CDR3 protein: CASSPSGVAGTYEQYF. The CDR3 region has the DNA TGTGCCAGCAGCCCTTCGGGGGTAGCGGGGACCTACGAGCAGTACTTC.

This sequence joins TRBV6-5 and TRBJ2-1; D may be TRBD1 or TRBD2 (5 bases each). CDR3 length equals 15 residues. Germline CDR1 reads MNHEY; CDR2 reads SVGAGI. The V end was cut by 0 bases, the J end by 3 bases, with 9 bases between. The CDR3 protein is CASSYSEGLYNEQFF. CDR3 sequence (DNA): TGTGCCAGCAGTTACTCTGAGGGGCTCTACAATGAGCAGTTCTTC.

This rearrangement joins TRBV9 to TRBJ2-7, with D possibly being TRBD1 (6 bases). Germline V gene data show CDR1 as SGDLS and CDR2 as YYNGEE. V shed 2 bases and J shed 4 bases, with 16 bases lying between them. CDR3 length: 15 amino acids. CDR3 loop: CASSVQTGTKYEQYF. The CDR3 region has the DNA TGTGCCAGCAGCGTTCAAACCGGGACAAAATACGAGCAGTACTTC.

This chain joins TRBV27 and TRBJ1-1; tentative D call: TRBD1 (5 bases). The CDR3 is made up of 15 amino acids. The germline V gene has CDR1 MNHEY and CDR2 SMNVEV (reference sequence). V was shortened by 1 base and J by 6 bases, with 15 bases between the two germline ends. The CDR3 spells CASSLLSGGRAEAFF. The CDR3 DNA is TGTGCCAGCAGTTTATTATCGGGGGGGAGGGCTGAAGCTTTCTTT.

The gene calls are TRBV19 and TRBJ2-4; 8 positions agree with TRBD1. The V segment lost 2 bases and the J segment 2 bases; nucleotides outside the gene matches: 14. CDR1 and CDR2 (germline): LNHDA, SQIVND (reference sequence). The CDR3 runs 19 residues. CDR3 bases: TGTGCCAGTAGTATACTGGTTGGCCGGACAGGGTCCACCAAAAACATTCAGTACTTC. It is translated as CASSILVGRTGSTKNIQYF.